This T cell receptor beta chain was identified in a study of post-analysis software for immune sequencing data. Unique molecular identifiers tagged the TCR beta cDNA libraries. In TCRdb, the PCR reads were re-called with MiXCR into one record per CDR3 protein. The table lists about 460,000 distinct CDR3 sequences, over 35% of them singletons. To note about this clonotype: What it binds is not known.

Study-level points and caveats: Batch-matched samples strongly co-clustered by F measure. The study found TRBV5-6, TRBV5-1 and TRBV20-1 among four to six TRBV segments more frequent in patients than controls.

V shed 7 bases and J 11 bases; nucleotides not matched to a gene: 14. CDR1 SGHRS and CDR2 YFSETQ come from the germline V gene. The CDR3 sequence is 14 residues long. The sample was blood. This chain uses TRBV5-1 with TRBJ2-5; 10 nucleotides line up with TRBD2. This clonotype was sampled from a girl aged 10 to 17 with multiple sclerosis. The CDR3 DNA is TGCGCCAGCCGAGGGACTAGCGCTTACAATGAGCAGTACTTC. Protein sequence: CASRGTSAYNEQYF.